This TCR beta chain was captured by sequencing in a study of control samples from healthy donors and cancer patients. J was trimmed by 4 bases and V by 4 bases; bases with no gene match: 4. This CDR3 has 14 residues. CDR1 is SGHDN, CDR2 FVKESK, per germline. Sequencing used immunoSEQ multiplex PCR; TCRdb keeps in-frame clones, though not all of them. This sample yields about 90,000 clones, of which approximately 90% are seen a single time; about 4% belongs to the top ten. Input material: blood. The chain recombines TRBV14 with TRBJ2-1; 7 nucleotides agree with TRBD1. This clonotype originated in a woman between 18 and 29 years old in good health. The DNA of the CDR3 is TGTGCCAGCAGCCCTCGGGACAGTTACAATGAGCAGTTCTTC. The encoded protein is CASSPRDSYNEQFF.